This paragraph covers one TCR beta chain sequence. Its antigen is as yet unknown. CDR1 is MNHNS and CDR2 is SASEGT in the germline V gene. Trimming removed 3 bases from V and 2 bases from J, with 14 bases in between. CDR3 length: 15 residues. This sample is part of a study of OX40 agonist ivuxolimab in advanced cancers. The overall study: Those treated in dose escalation had hepatocellular carcinoma, melanoma, renal cell cancer or head and neck cancer. Participants averaged approximately 61 years of age (range about 23 to 90) and were 75% to 90% male.

Overall study findings and caveats: On average, CD8+ T cells had more expanded clones than CD4+. Normalized T-cell clonal expansion was also low in some nonresponders.

The method was immunoSEQ multiplex PCR; TCRdb's version includes in-frame clones alone and lacks a portion of them. This sample has tens of thousands of clones, with approximately 79% found just once. The material was CD4+ or CD8+ T cells sorted from blood, obtained in a trial of the OX40 agonist ivuxolimab. The chain employs TRBV6-1 and TRBJ2-7; D remains unclear. This TCR derives from an adult with an advanced solid tumor such as melanoma, head and neck, liver or kidney cancer. Here the CDR3 DNA reads TGTGCCAGCAGTGAGGTGCCAGCGCTCACCTACGAGCAGTACTTC. Translated, it gives CASSEVPALTYEQYF.